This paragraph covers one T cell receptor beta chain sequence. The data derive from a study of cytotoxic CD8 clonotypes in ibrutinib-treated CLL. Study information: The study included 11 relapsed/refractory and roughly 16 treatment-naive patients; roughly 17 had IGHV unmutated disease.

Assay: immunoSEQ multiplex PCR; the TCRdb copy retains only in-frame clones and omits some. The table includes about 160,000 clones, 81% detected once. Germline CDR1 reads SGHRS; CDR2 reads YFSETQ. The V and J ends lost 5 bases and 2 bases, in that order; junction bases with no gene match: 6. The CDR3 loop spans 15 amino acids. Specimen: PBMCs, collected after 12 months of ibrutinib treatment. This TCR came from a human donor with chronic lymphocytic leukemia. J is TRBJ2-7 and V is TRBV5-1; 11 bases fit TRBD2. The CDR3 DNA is TGCGCCAGCAGACCGGGGACTAGCGGAACCTACGAGCAGTACTTC. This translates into CASRPGTSGTYEQYF.